Listed here are 32 T cell receptor beta chains from one sample, sequenced in a study of T cell responses to AZD1222 COVID-19 vaccine. TCRdb's copy holds only in-frame clones and misses some; the assay was immunoSEQ multiplex PCR. The sample shows roughly 95,000 clones, around 90% of them seen only once. The sample here was peripheral blood, taken 28 days after the second AZD1222 dose. These TCRs come from an adult who received the AZD1222 COVID-19 vaccine.

The V call is TRBV27, the J call TRBJ1-4, with TRBD1 identical over 7 bases. Per germline, CDR1 MNHEY and CDR2 SMNVEV (reference sequence). The CDR3 spans 15 residues. The trim removed 8 bases at V and 7 bases at J, leaving 13 bases unmatched. DNA for the CDR3: TGTGCCAGCCGGGTAGGGGGGGCAGGGGGTGAAAAACTGTTTTTT. Translation: CASRVGGAGGEKLFF. Looking up the rest from reference TRBV27 and TRBJ1-4 gives the full variable domain: EAQVTQNPRYLITVTGKKLTVTCSQNMNHEYMSWYRQDPGLGLRQIYYSMNVEVTDKGDVPEGYKVSRKEKRNFPLILESPSPNQTSLYFCASRVGGAGGEKLFFGSGTQLSVL.

In DNA, the CDR3 is TGTGCCAGCCACTCTCCGGACAGGGGAGGCAATGAGCAGTTCTTC. Residues: CASHSPDRGGNEQFF. This chain links TRBV2 with TRBJ2-1; TRBD1 matches at 9 bases. There are 15 residues in the CDR3. V shed 8 bases and J 6 bases; nucleotides not matched to a gene: 11. CDR1 is SNHLY and CDR2 is FYNNEI in the germline V gene.

The chain employs TRBV14 and TRBJ2-7; 10 bases align to TRBD2. CDR3 length: 14 amino acids. V dropped 7 bases and J dropped 4; count of bases not matched to a gene: 7. CDR1 and CDR2 from the germline V gene are SGHDN and FVKESK. In nucleotides, the CDR3 is TGTGCCAGCAAGTCGACTAGCGGGCCGTACGAGCAGTACTTC. Amino acid sequence: CASKSTSGPYEQYF. Based on the CDR3 plus reference TRBV14 and TRBJ2-7, the full variable domain is EAGVTQFPSHSVIEKGQTVTLRCDPISGHDNLYWYRRVMGKEIKFLLHFVKESKQDESGMPNNRFLAERTGGTYSTLKVQPAELEDSGVYFCASKSTSGPYEQYFGPGTRLTVT.

The genes are TRBV6-2 or TRBV6-3 and TRBJ1-1; D ambiguous. Germline V lookup: CDR1 MNHEY, CDR2 SVGEGT. V dropped 3 bases and J dropped 1 base, with 6 bases sitting between them. The CDR3 extends over 13 amino acids. The CDR3 bases are TGTGCCAGCAGTTATGAGGAGAACACTGAAGCTTTCTTT. Translating gives CASSYEENTEAFF.

The chain carries TRBV6-5 and TRBJ1-1, with D possibly being TRBD1 (5 bases). The CDR3 extends over 14 amino acids. V was clipped by 1 base and J by 7 bases, with 13 bases between them. Germline values: CDR1 MNHEY, CDR2 SVGAGI. This CDR3 reads CASSYLPGGGEAFF. The CDR3 DNA follows: TGTGCCAGCAGTTACTTACCCGGGGGGGGTGAAGCTTTCTTT.

This clone was seen more than once but under ten times. The V gene is TRBV4-1, the J gene TRBJ2-7; D possibly matches TRBD1 or TRBD2 (5 bases each). Trimming took off 2 bases at V and 0 bases at J, with 20 bases between the two ends. Germline loops: CDR1 MGHRA, CDR2 YSYEKL. The CDR3 length is 18 residues. CDR3 region: CASSQSAPRGRSSYEQYF. CDR3 coding DNA: TGCGCCAGCAGCCAATCTGCCCCCCGGGGCAGGAGCTCCTACGAGCAGTACTTC.

In DNA, the CDR3 is TGTGCCAGCAGCCACAGACAGGGGCCTGGGGTCACTGAAGCTTTCTTT. Protein sequence: CASSHRQGPGVTEAFF. This rearrangement joins TRBV11-2 to TRBJ1-1; 8 bases map to TRBD1. The CDR3 is 16 amino acids. The J segment lost 4 bases and the V segment lost 5 bases, leaving 12 bases of the junction unmatched. CDR1 and CDR2 from the germline V gene are SGHAT and FQNNGV. Filled out from reference TRBV11-2 and TRBJ1-1, the complete variable domain reads EAGVAQSPRYKIIEKRQSVAFWCNPISGHATLYWYQQILGQGPKLLIQFQNNGVVDDSQLPKDRFSAERLKGVDSTLKIQPAKLEDSAVYLCASSHRQGPGVTEAFFGQGTRLTVV.

The chain links TRBV5-1 to TRBJ2-7; TRBD1 matches 11 bases. Germline V gene lookup returns CDR1 SGHRS and CDR2 YFSETQ. The CDR3 has 14 residues. Unmatched junction bases numbered 2, after V lost 2 bases and J lost 4 bases. The CDR3 spells CASSFRDRGYEQYF. CDR3 bases: TGCGCCAGCAGCTTCCGGGACAGGGGGTACGAGCAGTACTTC.

The V and J genes are TRBV6-6 and TRBJ2-1, with 8 bases identical to TRBD2. This CDR3 spans 14 amino acids. CDR1 and CDR2 from the germline V gene are MNHNY and SVGAGI (reference sequence). The trim removed 6 bases at V and 7 bases at J, leaving 8 bases unmatched. The CDR3 coding sequence is TGTGCCAGCAGGAACAGCGGGGGTCTTAATGAGCAGTTCTTC. This translates into CASRNSGGLNEQFF.

The chain recombines TRBV4-3 with TRBJ1-2; TRBD1 matches 8 bases. Per germline, CDR1 LGHNA and CDR2 YSLEER. The CDR3 consists of 15 residues. J was trimmed by 8 bases and V by 0 bases; bases with no gene match: 8. DNA of the CDR3: TGCGCCAGCAGCCAAGATTTGTACAGGGGGATAGGCTACACCTTC. Translated: CASSQDLYRGIGYTF.

This chain joins TRBV29-1 and TRBJ1-1, with TRBD1 identical over 10 bases. The CDR3 extends over 15 amino acids. V shed 3 bases and J 5 bases; nucleotides not matched to a gene: 9. CDR1 is SQVTM, CDR2 ANQGSEA, per germline. The CDR3 is CSVEGGQGRWTEAFF. CDR3 in DNA: TGCAGCGTTGAGGGGGGACAGGGGAGATGGACTGAAGCTTTCTTT.

The chain joins TRBV6-1 to TRBJ1-1; D uncertain. Germline V lookup: CDR1 MNHNS, CDR2 SASEGT. The V and J ends lost 1 base and 0 bases respectively, with 9 bases between them. The CDR3 extends over 15 amino acids. The CDR3 nucleotides read TGTGCCAGCAGTGAAGTGAGGAATCTGAACACTGAAGCTTTCTTT. Residues: CASSEVRNLNTEAFF.

The V call is TRBV7-9, the J call TRBJ2-7; TRBD2 matches at 8 bases. Germline values: CDR1 SEHNR, CDR2 FQNEAQ (reference sequence). The CDR3 runs to 15 residues. V lost 5 bases and J lost 6; bases outside the gene matches: 12. This CDR3 is CASSPKGGGTSEQYF. CDR3 coding DNA: TGTGCCAGCAGCCCAAAGGGCGGGGGGACGAGCGAGCAGTACTTC.

The chain carries TRBV30 and TRBJ2-1; the match to TRBD1 covers 7 bases. The J segment lost 6 bases and the V segment lost 5 bases, leaving 13 bases of the junction unmatched. The CDR3 runs to 15 residues. CDR1 GTSNPN and CDR2 SVGIG come from the germline V gene (reference sequence). The CDR3 loop reads CAWVIQGPGPNEQFF. In DNA, the CDR3 is TGTGCCTGGGTCATACAGGGGCCGGGGCCCAATGAGCAGTTCTTC.

This chain joins TRBV4-1 and TRBJ1-1, with D possibly matching TRBD1 (5 bases). V shed 4 bases and J shed 1 base, with 22 bases lying between them. This CDR3 has 18 amino acids. CDR1 is MGHRA, CDR2 YSYEKL, per germline. The CDR3 DNA is TGCGCCAGCAGCCCTTCATTCGGGGACCCTAGGGAGAACACTGAAGCTTTCTTT. Translation: CASSPSFGDPRENTEAFF.

The CDR3 coding sequence is TGTGCCAGCAGCCGACAGGGTCGGGAGCAGTACTTC. Its translation: CASSRQGREQYF. V and J are TRBV2 and TRBJ2-7; TRBD1 aligns across 7 bases. The germline V gene encodes CDR1 SNHLY and CDR2 FYNNEI. CDR3 length: 12 residues. The V segment lost 6 bases and the J segment 7 bases; nucleotides outside the gene matches: 6.

The genes are TRBV7-3 and TRBJ2-7, with a tentative D call TRBD1 (6 bases). Germline CDR1 is SGHTA and CDR2 is FQGTGA. CDR3 length: 14 amino acids. Trimming cost V 5 bases and J 1 base, with 12 bases left between them. The CDR3: CASSRTGSSYEQYF. The DNA for the CDR3 is TGTGCCAGCAGCCGCACAGGGTCGTCCTACGAGCAGTACTTC.

The V and J genes are TRBV9 and TRBJ2-3; D may match TRBD1 or TRBD2 (7 bases each). This CDR3 spans 17 amino acids. Trimming removed 0 bases from V and 4 bases from J, with 18 bases in between. Germline CDR1 SGDLS, CDR2 YYNGEE. This CDR3 is CASSVVGGGAFADTQYF. CDR3 coding DNA: TGTGCCAGCAGCGTAGTGGGAGGGGGCGCGTTTGCAGATACGCAGTATTTT.

V usage is TRBV9 and J usage is TRBJ1-2; 7 bases fit TRBD1. CDR1 is SGDLS, CDR2 YYNGEE, per germline. This CDR3 comprises 15 residues. The ends lost 3 bases at V and 0 bases at J; junction bases unmatched: 5. CDR3: CASSATGEANYGYTF. In nucleotides, the CDR3 is TGTGCCAGCAGCGCAACAGGGGAAGCTAACTATGGCTACACCTTC.

In DNA, the CDR3 is TGCGCCAGCAGCCAGGGAAGAGGGGGTTACGAGCAGTACTTC. Translation gives CASSQGRGGYEQYF. The chain uses TRBV4-1 and TRBJ2-7, with a weak D call TRBD1 (6 bases). The CDR3 sequence is 14 residues long. The V and J ends lost 3 bases and 4 bases respectively, with 13 bases between them. Germline-derived CDR1 and CDR2 are MGHRA and YSYEKL.

The rearrangement links TRBV28 to TRBJ1-1; D possibly corresponds to TRBD1 (5 bases). The CDR3 length is 14 residues. V was shortened by 4 bases and J by 0 bases, with 9 bases between the two germline ends. Germline V lookup: CDR1 MDHEN, CDR2 SYDVKM. CDR3 DNA: TGTGCCAGCAGTTACCGGGGGTTGAACACTGAAGCTTTCTTT. It specifies CASSYRGLNTEAFF.

The rearrangement joins TRBV7-2 to TRBJ1-2; 7 nucleotides align to TRBD1. J lost 2 bases, V lost 3 bases, and 15 bases had no gene match. CDR3 length equals 18 residues. Germline loops: CDR1 SGHTA, CDR2 FQGNSA. The CDR3 loop reads CASSFRTGASVGNYGYTF. CDR3 coding DNA: TGTGCCAGCAGCTTTAGAACAGGGGCCAGCGTCGGGAACTATGGCTACACCTTC.

The chain combines TRBV5-1 with TRBJ2-3; TRBD2 aligns across 8 bases. This CDR3 comprises 18 residues. V shed 4 bases, J shed 0 bases, and the junction held 13 bases outside the gene matches. In germline, CDR1 is SGHRS, CDR2 YFSETQ. The CDR3 sequence: CASSPRGSGGQSTDTQYF. The CDR3 DNA reads TGCGCCAGCAGCCCCCGAGGCAGCGGGGGCCAGAGCACAGATACGCAGTATTTT. Full variable domain (remainder filled in from reference TRBV5-1 and TRBJ2-3): KAGVTQTPRYLIKTRGQQVTLSCSPISGHRSVSWYQQTPGQGLQFLFEYFSETQRNKGNFPGRFSGRQFSNSRSEMNVSTLELGDSALYLCASSPRGSGGQSTDTQYFGPGTRLTVL.

The chain links TRBV5-1 to TRBJ1-2; 9 bases line up with TRBD1. Germline-derived CDR1 and CDR2 are SGHRS and YFSETQ. There are 18 residues in the CDR3. V trimming: 0 bases; J trimming: 5 bases; junction bases outside the gene matches: 14. This chain's CDR3 is CASSLAPGQGSWRYGYTF. DNA for the CDR3: TGCGCCAGCAGCTTGGCGCCGGGACAGGGAAGCTGGCGGTATGGCTACACCTTC.

The rearrangement links TRBV6-5 to TRBJ2-2, with D uncertain. Germline V CDR1 and CDR2: MNHEY, SVGAGI. Trimming cost V 5 bases and J 1 base, with 11 bases left between them. This CDR3 has 15 amino acids. The CDR3 loop is CASSRVHQNTGELFF. DNA for the CDR3: TGTGCCAGCAGTCGGGTCCACCAGAACACCGGGGAGCTGTTTTTT.

The V call is TRBV30, the J call TRBJ2-6; 8 bases are a match to TRBD1. The V and J ends lost 2 bases and 0 bases, in that order; junction bases with no gene match: 3. Germline V lookup: CDR1 GTSNPN, CDR2 SVGIG (reference sequence). The CDR3 runs to 16 residues. In DNA form, the CDR3 reads TGTGCCTGGAGTCCGACAGGGGACTCTGGGGCCAACGTCCTGACTTTC. It is translated as CAWSPTGDSGANVLTF. The full variable domain, with the rest looked up from reference TRBV30 and TRBJ2-6, is SQTIHQWPATLVQPVGSPLSLECTVEGTSNPNLYWYRQAAGRGLQLLFYSVGIGQISSEVPQNLSASRPQDRQFILSSKKLLLSDSGFYLCAWSPTGDSGANVLTFGAGSRLTVL.

The V gene is TRBV5-1, the J gene TRBJ1-3; D gene uncertain. V was pared by 0 bases and J by 0 bases, with 4 bases between. The CDR3 covers 14 residues. From germline, CDR1 is SGHRS and CDR2 YFSETQ. CDR3: CASSLEASGNTIYF. The CDR3 bases are TGCGCCAGCAGCTTGGAAGCCTCTGGAAACACCATATATTTT.

The rearrangement joins TRBV7-6 to TRBJ2-7; D ambiguous. The V gene lost 5 bases and the J gene lost 0 bases, with 8 bases spanning the gap. CDR1 and CDR2 (germline): SGHVS, FNYEAQ. The CDR3 runs 13 residues. The CDR3 loop is CASSPSLSYEQYF. In nucleotides, the CDR3 is TGTGCCAGCAGCCCCAGCCTCTCCTACGAGCAGTACTTC.

This chain connects TRBV3-1 (or the pseudogene TRBV3-2) to TRBJ1-4; 8 bases are shared with TRBD1. From germline, CDR1 is LGHDT and CDR2 YNNKEL (reference sequence). The CDR3 runs 15 residues. V was pared by 4 bases and J by 8 bases, with 9 bases of the junction left unmatched. This CDR3 is CASSLPGQGGEKLFF. CDR3 bases: TGTGCCAGCAGCCTCCCTGGACAGGGTGGGGAAAAACTGTTTTTT.

The rearrangement joins TRBV5-1 to TRBJ1-4; 8 bases map to TRBD1. This CDR3 spans 15 amino acids. CDR1 is SGHRS, CDR2 YFSETQ, per germline. Trimming took 4 bases from V and 2 from J; bases not matched to a gene: 4. In nucleotides, the CDR3 is TGCGCCAGCAGCCCGCAGGGGGCGACTAATGAAAAACTGTTTTTT. Protein sequence: CASSPQGATNEKLFF.

This chain connects TRBV4-2 to TRBJ1-5, with 8 nucleotides matching TRBD1. The CDR3 is 18 residues long. Trimming took 0 bases from V and 0 from J; bases not matched to a gene: 7. In germline, CDR1 is LGHNA, CDR2 YNFKEQ. For the CDR3, the DNA is TGTGCCAGCAGCCAAGATCCTTTGACAGGGGATAGCAATCAGCCCCAGCATTTT. This encodes CASSQDPLTGDSNQPQHF.

The rearrangement uses TRBV4-2 and TRBJ1-1, with D tentatively TRBD1 (6 bases). Trimming removed 2 bases from V and 1 base from J, with 20 bases in between. From germline, CDR1 is LGHNA and CDR2 YNFKEQ. CDR3 length equals 18 residues. Here the CDR3 reads CASSQLGGRGSGNTEAFF. In nucleotides, the CDR3 is TGTGCCAGCAGCCAACTAGGTGGCAGGGGAAGTGGGAACACTGAAGCTTTCTTT.